These 22 T cell receptor beta chains were all obtained from the same sample, sequenced in a study of OX40 agonist ivuxolimab in advanced cancers. Libraries were prepared by immunoSEQ multiplex PCR; TCRdb keeps only in-frame clonotypes and omits some of them. The sample lists roughly 70,000 clones, roughly 87% occurring once. Specimen: CD4+ or CD8+ T cells sorted from blood, collected in a trial of the OX40 agonist ivuxolimab. Receptors were obtained from an adult with an advanced solid tumor such as melanoma, head and neck, liver or kidney cancer.

The rearrangement links TRBV7-8 to TRBJ1-2; no firm D call. Trimming took 2 bases from V and 3 from J, leaving 16 bases between them. Germline assignment: CDR1 SGHVS and CDR2 FQNEAQ. The CDR3 spans 16 residues. The CDR3 is CASSLMAATKDYGYTF. In nucleotides, the CDR3 is TGTGCCAGCAGCTTAATGGCGGCAACAAAGGACTATGGCTACACCTTC.

The CDR3 sequence is CASSGPGAVHNNEQFF. DNA of the CDR3: TGTGCCAGCAGTGGACCGGGGGCAGTTCATAACAATGAGCAGTTCTTC. This chain connects TRBV2 to TRBJ2-1; D tentatively reads TRBD1 or TRBD2 (6 bases each). V was clipped by 4 bases and J by 5 bases, with 18 bases between them. Per germline, CDR1 SNHLY and CDR2 FYNNEI. The CDR3 runs 16 residues.

The genes are TRBV30 and TRBJ1-5, with D maybe TRBD1 (5 bases). The CDR3 spans 15 residues. Germline lookup yields CDR1 GTSNPN and CDR2 SVGIG (reference sequence). The germline V and J ends were trimmed by 2 bases and 3 bases, with 14 bases remaining between them. The DNA for the CDR3 is TGTGCCTGGAGTTCATCGGGACCGTACAATCAGCCCCAGCATTTT. Its translation is CAWSSSGPYNQPQHF.

This rearrangement joins TRBV4-3 to TRBJ2-1; 7 nucleotides line up with TRBD2. V dropped 0 bases and J dropped 1; count of bases not matched to a gene: 6. Germline values: CDR1 LGHNA, CDR2 YSLEER. The CDR3 length is 17 residues. The CDR3 sequence is CASSQDHTGGSYNEQFF. Written as DNA, the CDR3 is TGCGCCAGCAGCCAAGATCATACGGGGGGATCCTACAATGAGCAGTTCTTC.

V usage is TRBV28 and J usage is TRBJ2-1, with D possibly being TRBD1 (6 bases). This CDR3 comprises 13 residues. Germline V gene lookup returns CDR1 MDHEN and CDR2 SYDVKM. Trimming removed 9 bases from V and 2 bases from J, with 11 bases in between. This chain's CDR3 is CASKGETYNEQFF. The CDR3 region has the DNA TGTGCCAGTAAGGGGGAGACCTACAATGAGCAGTTCTTC.

The chain combines TRBV21-1 with TRBJ2-7; the table's D call TRBD1 went unverified against the DNA. TRBV21-1 has pseudogene status. The CDR3 runs 17 residues. The CDR3 sequence is CASSKALGRGGSYEQYF. CDR3 DNA: TGTGCCAGCAGCAAAGCGCTGGGGCGAGGGGGCTCCTACGAGCAGTACTTC.

The chain is built from TRBV11-2 and TRBJ2-1; D ambiguous. CDR1 is SGHAT, CDR2 FQNNGV, per germline. Trimming left V 8 bases short and J 6 bases short, with 14 bases between. The CDR3 length is 13 residues. The CDR3 region is CASGLEPINEQFF. In DNA form, the CDR3 reads TGTGCCAGCGGCCTGGAGCCGATCAATGAGCAGTTCTTC.

J is TRBJ2-5 and V is TRBV18, with D perhaps matching TRBD1 or TRBD2 (5 bases each). The J call is in doubt because the DNA end fits TRBJ2-7 better. The CDR3 is 13 residues long. Germline V gene data show CDR1 as KGHSH and CDR2 as LQKENI. In DNA form, the CDR3 reads TGTGCCAGCTCAACCCGGGACGCCTACGAGCAGTACTTC. Translating it yields CASSTRDAYEQYF.

The chain links TRBV5-7 to TRBJ2-7, with TRBD1 as a possible D gene (5 bases). TRBV5-7 is an open reading frame whose function is uncertain. The CDR3 loop spans 11 amino acids. Trimming left V 3 bases short and J 7 bases short, with 8 bases between. In nucleotides, the CDR3 is TGTGCCAGCAGCTCTAGACAGGAGCAGTACTTC. Residues: CASSSRQEQYF.

The genes are TRBV9 and TRBJ2-3; weak D call: TRBD2 (5 bases). The CDR3 loop spans 15 amino acids. Looked up from germline, CDR1 is SGDLS and CDR2 is YYNGEE. Trimming shortened V by 3 bases and J by 1 base, and 12 bases separated the two germline ends. DNA for the CDR3: TGTGCCAGCAGCGCCACAGACGGGGGCACAGATACGCAGTATTTT. This encodes CASSATDGGTDTQYF.

The V and J genes are TRBV2 and TRBJ1-5; TRBD1 aligns across 9 bases. Losses at the gene ends were 6 bases for V and 4 bases for J; bases not matched to a gene: 10. This CDR3 contains 16 residues. Germline-derived CDR1 and CDR2 are SNHLY and FYNNEI. CDR3: CASRDGQGSYNQPQHF. In DNA, the CDR3 is TGTGCCAGCAGGGACGGACAGGGGTCTTATAATCAGCCCCAGCATTTT. Full variable domain (outside the CDR3, taken from reference TRBV2 and TRBJ1-5): EPEVTQTPSHQVTQMGQEVILRCVPISNHLYFYWYRQILGQKVEFLVSFYNNEISEKSEIFDDQFSVERPDGSNFTLKIRSTKLEDSAMYFCASRDGQGSYNQPQHFGDGTRLSIL.

The CDR3 coding sequence is TGCGCCAGCAGAGAGAGGGGGTCGAGTTACGAGCAGTACTTC. This sequence encodes CASRERGSSYEQYF. The J gene is TRBJ2-7, the V gene TRBV5-1; possible D gene TRBD1, 6 bases. The CDR3 runs to 14 residues. Germline CDR1 SGHRS, CDR2 YFSETQ. Trimming took 5 bases from V and 4 from J, leaving 16 bases between them.

This clone was recorded a few times. The chain links TRBV28 to TRBJ1-5; D not resolved. There are 14 residues in the CDR3. Germline V gene sequence: CDR1 MDHEN, CDR2 SYDVKM. The ends were cut back, 8 bases at V and 0 bases at J, with 11 bases in the middle. The CDR3 loop reads CASGASDSNQPQHF. CDR3 sequence (DNA): TGTGCCAGCGGAGCGTCAGATAGCAATCAGCCCCAGCATTTT.

The V call is TRBV18, the J call TRBJ2-2, with D tentatively TRBD1 or TRBD2 (5 bases each). V shed 6 bases and J shed 3 bases, with 14 bases lying between them. The germline V gene encodes CDR1 KGHSH and CDR2 LQKENI. This CDR3 comprises 15 residues. The DNA for the CDR3 is TGTGCCAGCTCTCCTGGGACGCCGGACACCGGGGAGCTGTTTTTT. It is translated as CASSPGTPDTGELFF.

This CDR3 is CALRGTGGTEAFF. The CDR3 nucleotides read TGTGCCTTAAGGGGGACAGGGGGCACTGAAGCTTTCTTT. This chain uses TRBV30 with TRBJ1-1; 11 bases agree with TRBD1. V shed 7 bases, J shed 4 bases, and the junction held 5 bases outside the gene matches. The germline gives CDR1 GTSNPN, CDR2 SVGIG (reference sequence). The CDR3 extends over 13 amino acids.

The chain has TRBV10-2 and TRBJ1-5; TRBD1 might be the D (6 bases). Trimming shortened V by 7 bases and J by 6 bases, and 16 bases separated the two germline ends. The germline V gene encodes CDR1 WSHSY and CDR2 SAAADI. This CDR3 region has 14 residues. The CDR3 is CASTTQGKGQPQHF. CDR3 in DNA: TGCGCCAGCACAACACAGGGTAAGGGTCAGCCCCAGCATTTT.

The V and J genes are TRBV27 and TRBJ1-1, with 7 bases aligning to TRBD1. Per the germline V gene, CDR1 is MNHEY and CDR2 is SMNVEV (reference sequence). CDR3 length: 14 residues. The junction had 5 bases not matched to a gene; V was cut back by 5 bases and J by 2 bases. The CDR3 loop is CASSPDRANTEAFF. CDR3 sequence (DNA): TGTGCCAGCAGTCCTGACAGGGCTAACACTGAAGCTTTCTTT.

The rearrangement joins TRBV2 to TRBJ2-5; 7 bases are a match to TRBD1. The germline gives CDR1 SNHLY, CDR2 FYNNEI. V trimming: 4 bases; J trimming: 0 bases; junction bases outside the gene matches: 8. The length of the CDR3 is 16 residues. CDR3 bases: TGTGCCAGCAGTGTTTCGGGCAGGGGGTACCAAGAGACCCAGTACTTC. Protein: CASSVSGRGYQETQYF.

DNA for the CDR3: TGTGCCAGCAGTACCTACAGGGGCCTCAGCTCCTACAATGAGCAGTTCTTC. Amino acid sequence: CASSTYRGLSSYNEQFF. The chain links TRBV27 to TRBJ2-1; 7 positions agree with TRBD1. This CDR3 has 17 residues. With 5 bases clipped from V and 0 bases from J, the junction kept 10 bases outside the gene matches. The V gene's germline CDR1 is MNHEY and CDR2 SMNVEV (reference sequence).

This chain links TRBV18 with TRBJ1-2; D remains unclear. The CDR3 covers 13 residues. Looked up from germline, CDR1 is KGHSH and CDR2 is LQKENI. Trimming took 3 bases from V and 6 from J, leaving 11 bases between them. CDR3: CASSPGEVDGYTF. CDR3 coding DNA: TGTGCCAGCTCACCTGGGGAGGTGGATGGCTACACCTTC.

This chain connects TRBV5-1 to TRBJ2-3; the D gene is possibly TRBD2 (6 bases). The CDR3 length is 14 residues. Trimming removed 7 bases from V and 7 bases from J, with 19 bases in between. CDR1 SGHRS and CDR2 YFSETQ come from the germline V gene. Here the CDR3 DNA reads TGCGCCAGCCAGAGGGATGCGGGGTCGAATACGCAGTATTTT. It yields the protein CASQRDAGSNTQYF.

This rearrangement joins TRBV28 to TRBJ2-1, with TRBD1 matching over 8 bases. V lost 4 bases, J lost 2 bases, and 7 bases stayed unmatched. The CDR3 sequence is 16 residues long. The germline gives CDR1 MDHEN, CDR2 SYDVKM. DNA of the CDR3: TGTGCCAGCAGTTCCTACCGACAGGGGCCCTACAATGAGCAGTTCTTC. Protein product: CASSSYRQGPYNEQFF.